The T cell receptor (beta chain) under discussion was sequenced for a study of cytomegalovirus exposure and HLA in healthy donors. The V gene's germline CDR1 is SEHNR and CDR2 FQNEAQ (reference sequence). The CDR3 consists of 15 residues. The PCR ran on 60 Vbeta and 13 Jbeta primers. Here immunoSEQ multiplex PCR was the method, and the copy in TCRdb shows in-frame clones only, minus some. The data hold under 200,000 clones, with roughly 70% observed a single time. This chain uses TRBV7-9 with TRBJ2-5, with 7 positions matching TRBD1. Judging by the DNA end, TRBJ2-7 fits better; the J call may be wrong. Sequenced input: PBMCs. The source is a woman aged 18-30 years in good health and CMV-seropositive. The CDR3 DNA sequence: TGTGCCAGCAGCCAAGGGGGACAGCATTTTTACGAGCAGTACTTC. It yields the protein CASSQGGQHFYEQYF.